A single sample gave rise to the 25 T cell receptor beta chains below, sequenced in a study of blood T cell repertoires in COVID-19. The method was immunoSEQ multiplex PCR; TCRdb's version includes in-frame clones alone and lacks a portion of them. The sample lists about 520,000 clones, over 75% occurring once. The sequenced material came from peripheral blood. These receptors came from a human donor in a cohort sampled during active COVID-19.

The V and J genes are TRBV5-1 and TRBJ1-1; 7 nucleotides line up with TRBD1. The CDR3 covers 14 residues. Unmatched junction bases numbered 3, after V lost 0 bases and J lost 4 bases. Germline V lookup: CDR1 SGHRS, CDR2 YFSETQ. The CDR3 DNA sequence: TGCGCCAGCAGCTTGGAGGACAGGTTCACTGAAGCTTTCTTT. Its protein product is CASSLEDRFTEAFF.

Only a few counts were recorded for this clone. This chain uses TRBV30 with TRBJ1-6; TRBD1 is a possible D gene (5 bases). The V and J ends lost 1 base and 10 bases respectively, with 14 bases between them. CDR1 GTSNPN and CDR2 SVGIG come from the germline V gene (reference sequence). The CDR3 has 14 amino acids. Written as DNA, the CDR3 is TGTGCCTGGAGTGGCGGGCCCCGGGGGTCACCCCTCCACTTT. This sequence encodes CAWSGGPRGSPLHF.

V gene TRBV19 combines with J gene TRBJ1-4; 9 bases are shared with TRBD1. The CDR3 spans 14 residues. Trimming cost V 3 bases and J 6 bases; bases outside gene matches: 2. Germline V gene data show CDR1 as LNHDA and CDR2 as SQIVND (reference sequence). CDR3 in amino acids: CASSIDRGDEKLFF. The CDR3 DNA is TGTGCCAGTAGTATTGACAGGGGGGATGAAAAACTGTTTTTT.

V and J are TRBV4-2 and TRBJ1-5; the D is unclear. CDR3 length equals 13 residues. Germline V gene data show CDR1 as LGHNA and CDR2 as YNFKEQ. Trimming removed 1 base from V and 6 bases from J, with 7 bases in between. The CDR3 reads CASSQGAGQPQHF. The CDR3 DNA follows: TGTGCCAGCAGCCAAGGGGCTGGTCAGCCCCAGCATTTT.

This clone appeared a single time. DNA for the CDR3: TGTGCCAGCAGCCAAAGTCCGGGACAGGGGGGGAACACTGAAGCTTTCTTT. This codes for CASSQSPGQGGNTEAFF. The chain couples TRBV11-2 to TRBJ1-1, with 11 bases fitting TRBD1. Germline assignment: CDR1 SGHAT and CDR2 FQNNGV. CDR3 length equals 17 residues. V lost 5 bases, J lost 1 base, and 9 bases stayed unmatched.

The J gene is TRBJ2-1, the V gene TRBV4-1; D gene ambiguous. Germline V CDR1 and CDR2: MGHRA, YSYEKL. The CDR3 runs 13 residues. Trimming removed 2 bases at V and 10 bases at J, with 12 bases between. The chain's CDR3 is CASSQQVTSEQFF. The CDR3 bases are TGCGCCAGCAGCCAACAGGTTACAAGCGAGCAGTTCTTC.

This clone has only one observation. V gene TRBV7-3 combines with J gene TRBJ1-2; no clear D. Germline CDR1 and CDR2: SGHTA and FQGTGA. V dropped 5 bases and J dropped 7 bases, with 14 bases sitting between them. The CDR3 is 13 residues long. CDR3 sequence reads: CASSPNLSGGYTF. The CDR3 nucleotides are TGTGCCAGCAGCCCAAACCTATCCGGTGGCTACACCTTC.

This sequence joins TRBV12-3 or TRBV12-4 and TRBJ2-7; D is unresolved. The CDR3 has 12 residues. Trimming took 7 bases from V and 2 from J, leaving 9 bases between them. The CDR3 is CASTFSTYEQYF. The CDR3 bases are TGTGCCAGCACTTTTAGTACCTACGAGCAGTACTTC.

This clone was counted only a few times. This chain uses TRBV10-3 with TRBJ2-3; tentative D call: TRBD2 (6 bases). V was clipped by 0 bases and J by 2 bases, with 12 bases between them. Germline V gives CDR1 ENHRY, CDR2 SYGVKD. The CDR3 has 16 amino acids. This chain's CDR3 is CAISESRRGATDTQYF. The CDR3 DNA reads as TGTGCCATCAGTGAGTCGAGGCGGGGTGCCACAGATACGCAGTATTTT.

The rearrangement joins TRBV7-8 to TRBJ1-1; TRBD1 aligns across 7 bases. This CDR3 is 15 amino acids long. Germline CDR1 and CDR2: SGHVS and FQNEAQ. V lost 2 bases to trimming and J lost 0 bases; unmatched junction nucleotides: 3. The CDR3 spells CASSLLGQMNTEAFF. The DNA for the CDR3 is TGTGCCAGCAGCTTACTGGGACAGATGAACACTGAAGCTTTCTTT. Filled out from reference TRBV7-8 and TRBJ1-1, the complete variable domain reads GAGVSQSPRYKVAKRGQDVALRCDPISGHVSLFWYQQALGQGPEFLTYFQNEAQLDKSGLPSDRFFAERPEGSVSTLKIQRTQQEDSAVYLCASSLLGQMNTEAFFGQGTRLTVV.

This clone has a single count. The chain recombines TRBV2 with TRBJ2-5; TRBD2 matches at 9 bases. V gave up 5 bases and J gave up 5 bases; unmatched junction bases: 9. This CDR3 is built from 15 residues. Germline assignment: CDR1 SNHLY and CDR2 FYNNEI. CDR3 nucleotides: TGTGCCAGCAGTAGCGGGAGGACCACCGGGGAGACCCAGTACTTC. Protein sequence: CASSSGRTTGETQYF.

This clone has a single count. The chain joins TRBV28 to TRBJ1-2; possible D gene TRBD1, 5 bases. The germline V and J ends were trimmed by 1 base and 8 bases, with 11 bases remaining between them. This CDR3 is built from 13 residues. Germline CDR1 is MDHEN and CDR2 is SYDVKM. In nucleotides, the CDR3 is TGTGCCAGCAGTTTATCAGGGTCTCGGGGCTACACCTTC. This translates into CASSLSGSRGYTF.

This chain connects TRBV5-1 to TRBJ1-3; 7 bases align to TRBD1. The CDR3 is 15 amino acids. Trimming at V came to 4 bases and at J to 8 bases, leaving 12 bases not matched to a gene. CDR1 is SGHRS and CDR2 is YFSETQ in the germline V gene. DNA for the CDR3: TGCGCCAGCAGCGTGCAGGGGGATGAGGAGGACACCATATATTTT. Residues: CASSVQGDEEDTIYF.

V is TRBV23-1 and J is TRBJ1-5; D is undetermined. TRBV23-1 is assigned to the ORF class and has an uncertain function. The ends were cut back, 3 bases at V and 4 bases at J, with 16 bases in the middle. The CDR3 spans 16 residues. CDR3 loop: CASSHSPSGWNQPQHF. In DNA form, the CDR3 reads TGCGCCAGCAGTCATTCCCCCTCCGGTTGGAATCAGCCCCAGCATTTT.

On this clone: Additional DNA sequences in this sample encode the identical CDR3. V is TRBV5-1 and J is TRBJ2-3; possibly TRBD2 for D (6 bases). The germline V gene encodes CDR1 SGHRS and CDR2 YFSETQ. The V end was cut by 0 bases, the J end by 0 bases, with 11 bases between. The CDR3 runs to 16 residues. CDR3 DNA sequence: TGCGCCAGCAGCTTGGGGCTAGCGACTAGCACAGATACGCAGTATTTT. Amino acids: CASSLGLATSTDTQYF.

The gene calls are TRBV7-2 and TRBJ2-1; TRBD2 might be the D (6 bases). The V end was cut by 5 bases, the J end by 6 bases, with 17 bases between. CDR1 and CDR2 from the germline V gene are SGHTA and FQGNSA. This CDR3 region has 15 residues. The DNA for the CDR3 is TGTGCCAGCAGCCCCGCCGGCGGGATTATCAATGAGCAGTTCTTC. Translation gives CASSPAGGIINEQFF.

The V gene is TRBV2, the J gene TRBJ2-4; D is possibly TRBD1 (6 bases). The CDR3 consists of 14 residues. V lost 7 bases and J lost 8, with 18 bases in between. Germline V gene lookup returns CDR1 SNHLY and CDR2 FYNNEI. CDR3 sequence reads: CASTPRTAEDIQYF. CDR3 nucleotide sequence: TGTGCCAGCACTCCTCGGACAGCGGAAGACATTCAGTACTTC.

This rearrangement joins TRBV5-6 to TRBJ2-1; possible D gene TRBD1, 6 bases. This CDR3 contains 15 residues. V lost 2 bases and J 7 bases, leaving 16 bases between the germline ends. Looked up from germline, CDR1 is SGHDT and CDR2 is YYEEEE. The CDR3 DNA is TGTGCCAGCAGCTTCCAGGGGCGCCCGCCGAATGAGCAGTTCTTC. This gives the protein CASSFQGRPPNEQFF.

This chain uses TRBV6-4 with TRBJ2-7; possibly TRBD1 for D (7 bases). Trimming pared 0 bases from V and 2 bases from J, leaving 11 bases between. Per germline, CDR1 MRHNA and CDR2 SNTAGT. This CDR3 contains 15 residues. The CDR3 sequence is CASSDSPRGAYEQYF. CDR3 bases: TGTGCCAGCAGTGACTCCCCCAGGGGGGCCTACGAGCAGTACTTC.

The V gene is TRBV30, the J gene TRBJ1-1, with D perhaps TRBD1 (6 bases). V lost 6 bases and J lost 11, with 19 bases in between. The CDR3 is 12 amino acids. Looked up from germline, CDR1 is GTSNPN and CDR2 is SVGIG (reference sequence). CDR3 region: CACDRSGGWAFF. DNA of the CDR3: TGTGCCTGCGATAGGTCGGGGGGCTGGGCTTTCTTT.

The CDR3 sequence is CASSSAGVNTGELFF. The CDR3, as DNA: TGTGCCAGCAGTTCCGCGGGAGTGAACACCGGGGAGCTGTTTTTT. The chain recombines TRBV27 with TRBJ2-2; 7 nucleotides line up with TRBD2. V shed 4 bases and J 1 base; nucleotides not matched to a gene: 3. Looked up from germline, CDR1 is MNHEY and CDR2 is SMNVEV (reference sequence). The CDR3 length is 15 residues.

This sequence joins TRBV6-5 and TRBJ1-6, with 8 nucleotides matching TRBD1. Germline V CDR1 and CDR2: MNHEY, SVGAGI. The CDR3 is 14 residues long. J lost 8 bases, V lost 6 bases, and 6 bases had no gene match. This CDR3 is CASSQDRAYSPLHF. In DNA form, the CDR3 reads TGTGCCAGCAGCCAGGACAGGGCGTATTCACCCCTCCACTTT.

V and J are TRBV18 and TRBJ1-1, with D perhaps TRBD1 (6 bases). The V gene lost 1 base and the J gene lost 1 base, with 13 bases spanning the gap. The germline CDR1 and CDR2 sequences are KGHSH and LQKENI. There are 16 residues in the CDR3. In nucleotides, the CDR3 is TGTGCCAGCTCACCACTAGGACAGCTAAGGAACACTGAAGCTTTCTTT. Translated: CASSPLGQLRNTEAFF.

This clone appeared a few times. The chain couples TRBV6-5 to TRBJ1-3; D is unclear. The CDR3 sequence is 12 residues long. V was trimmed by 4 bases and J by 4 bases, leaving 5 bases between them. Germline CDR1 MNHEY, CDR2 SVGAGI. DNA for the CDR3: TGTGCCAGCAGTTCCTTAGGAAACACCATATATTTT. It translates to CASSSLGNTIYF.

This chain uses TRBV5-1 with TRBJ1-3; no clear D. The V end was cut by 4 bases, the J end by 3 bases, with 8 bases between. Germline loops: CDR1 SGHRS, CDR2 YFSETQ. The length of the CDR3 is 13 residues. CDR3 sequence: CASSLPGGNTIYF. For the CDR3, the DNA is TGCGCCAGCAGCCTCCCAGGTGGAAACACCATATATTTT.